The present T cell receptor (beta chain) was sequenced within a study of cytomegalovirus exposure and HLA in healthy donors. About the study: Inside one of the first data releases sat about 85 million unique TCRs taken from HLA-typed donors.

This clone was recorded only once. Its target is not known. Study-level results: The study labeled fewer than 200 TCR beta chains cytomegalovirus-associated.

The CDR3 is made up of 17 amino acids. The germline V gene has CDR1 SEHNR and CDR2 FQNEAQ (reference sequence). The V gene lost 1 base and the J gene lost 4 bases, with 14 bases spanning the gap. The study ran its PCR with 60 Vbeta and 13 Jbeta primers. The data were produced by immunoSEQ multiplex PCR, yet TCRdb's version contains in-frame clones alone and is incomplete. The profile shows under 150,000 clones, about four fifths of them singletons. This clonotype originated in a male donor in good health and CMV-seronegative. Sequenced: PBMCs. The rearrangement links TRBV7-9 to TRBJ1-6, with D possibly matching TRBD1 (5 bases). This chain's CDR3 is CASSLGGSVLYNSPLHF. Here the CDR3 DNA reads TGTGCCAGCAGCTTAGGGGGCTCAGTTTTATATAATTCACCCCTCCACTTT.